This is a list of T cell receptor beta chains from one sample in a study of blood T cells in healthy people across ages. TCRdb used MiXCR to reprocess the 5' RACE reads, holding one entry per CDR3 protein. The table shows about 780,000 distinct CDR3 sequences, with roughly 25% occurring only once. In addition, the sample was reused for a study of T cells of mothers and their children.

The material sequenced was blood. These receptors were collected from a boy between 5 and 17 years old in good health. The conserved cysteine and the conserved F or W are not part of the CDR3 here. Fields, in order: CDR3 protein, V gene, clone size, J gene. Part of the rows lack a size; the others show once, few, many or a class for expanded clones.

cdr3_aa: ASNPTPSSYNEQF
v_call: TRBV2
clone_size: few
j_call: TRBJ2-1

cdr3_aa: SGRQGWQETQY
v_call: TRBV29-1
clone_size: .
j_call: TRBJ2-5

cdr3_aa: SVVSSYEQY
v_call: TRBV29-1
clone_size: many
j_call: TRBJ2-7

cdr3_aa: ALTGTINNEQF
v_call: TRBV6-1
clone_size: few
j_call: .

cdr3_aa: ASSLSVRAPESGANVLT
v_call: TRBV7-3
clone_size: .
j_call: TRBJ2-6

cdr3_aa: ASSQYRGWEEKLF
v_call: TRBV3-1
clone_size: few
j_call: TRBJ1-4

cdr3_aa: ASRDPPGQYEQY
v_call: TRBV6-6
clone_size: few
j_call: TRBJ2-7

cdr3_aa: ASSQDSWTTNIQY
v_call: TRBV4-1
clone_size: few
j_call: TRBJ2-4

cdr3_aa: ASSIDPQDYEQY
v_call: TRBV5-1
clone_size: .
j_call: TRBJ2-7

cdr3_aa: ASSLFGSSSYEQY
v_call: TRBV27
clone_size: few
j_call: TRBJ2-7

cdr3_aa: ATSGLASRFYEQY
v_call: TRBV24-1
clone_size: few
j_call: .

cdr3_aa: ASSYGGGYYGYT
v_call: TRBV6-5
clone_size: few
j_call: TRBJ1-2

cdr3_aa: ASSAEGYDTQY
v_call: TRBV5-1
clone_size: .
j_call: TRBJ2-3

cdr3_aa: ASSVDGTVTYEQY
v_call: TRBV9
clone_size: few
j_call: TRBJ2-7

cdr3_aa: ASAQTLPETQY
v_call: TRBV5-1
clone_size: few
j_call: TRBJ2-5

cdr3_aa: ASSLGQGDYYGYT
v_call: TRBV7-2
clone_size: .
j_call: TRBJ1-2

cdr3_aa: ASSRTSGGVQETQY
v_call: TRBV4-1
clone_size: few
j_call: TRBJ2-5

cdr3_aa: SARALGLVEETQY
v_call: TRBV20-1
clone_size: .
j_call: TRBJ2-5

cdr3_aa: SVRQGMGQPQH
v_call: TRBV29-1
clone_size: .
j_call: TRBJ1-5

cdr3_aa: ASSYSIKGAGNTIY
v_call: TRBV6-5
clone_size: few
j_call: TRBJ1-3